The rows below give T cell receptor beta chains drawn from one sample of a study of tumor-infiltrating lymphocytes in primary liver carcinoma. TCRdb used MiXCR to reprocess the multiplex PCR reads, holding one entry per CDR3 protein. Counted here are 40,000 to 45,000 distinct CDR3 sequences, around 70% occurring once; the ten biggest clones make up about 19%. Sequenced: liver tumor tissue from sampling region 2. The receptor source for this set is a man between 35 and 55 years old with primary liver carcinoma and hepatitis B virus infection. CDR3s include the opening cysteine and the closing phenylalanine or tryptophan. D genes are given only for firm matches. Not all rows give a size; the values are once, few, many and, for expanded clones, a class.

J gene,V gene,D gene,clone size,CDR3 length,CDR3 protein,CDR3 DNA
TRBJ2-7,TRBV7-8,.,.,13,CVSSPTDSYEQYF,TGTGTCAGCAGCCCAACTGATTCCTACGAGCAGTACTTC
TRBJ2-1,TRBV20-1,TRBD2,many,13,CSAVAGTPNEQFF,TGCAGTGCGGTAGCGGGAACTCCCAATGAGCAGTTCTTC
TRBJ2-7,TRBV20-1,TRBD2,.,16,CCARHVSSGKSYEQYF,TGCTGTGCTAGGCACGTTTCTAGCGGGAAATCCTACGAGCAGTACTTC
TRBJ2-3,TRBV28,.,.,12,CASRGTRDMQYF,TGTGCCAGCAGAGGAACCAGGGATATGCAGTATTTT
TRBJ1-5,TRBV12-3/TRBV12-4,.,many,15,CASRPTVNSNQPQHF,TGTGCCAGCAGGCCTACAGTAAATAGCAATCAGCCCCAGCATTTT
TRBJ2-5,TRBV7-9,.,.,11,CASSPKETHYF,TGTGCTAGCAGCCCGAAAGAGACCCACTACTTC
TRBJ2-7,TRBV30,.,.,14,CAWNVGGIGEVQNF,TGTGCCTGGAACGTCGGCGGGATAGGTGAAGTGCAGAACTTC
TRBJ2-1,TRBV14,TRBD1,.,17,CTSNQEGQGTGYNEQFF,TGTACCAGCAACCAAGAGGGTCAGGGGACAGGGTACAATGAGCAGTTCTTT
TRBJ2-5,TRBV11-2,TRBD2,.,14,CASTNPGRGETQYF,TGTGCCAGCACCAACCCCGGGAGGGGAGAGACCCAGTACTTC
TRBJ2-7,TRBV5-1,.,.,14,CASSLDTHSYEQYF,TGCGCTAGCAGCTTGGATACCCACTCCTACGAGCAGTACTTC
TRBJ1-2,TRBV5-6,TRBD1,.,17,CASSLGQGMRPLYDYTF,TGTGCTAGCAGCTTGGGACAGGGGATGCGCCCCCTCTATGACTACACCTTC
TRBJ2-7,TRBV7-9,.,many,14,CASSYGGTQGKQYF,TGTGCCAGCAGTTATGGCGGGACCCAGGGGAAGCAGTACTTC
TRBJ2-7,TRBV6-1,.,.,12,CASDMADYEQCF,TGTGCCAGCGATATGGCAGACTACGAGCAGTGCTTT
TRBJ2-3,TRBV29-1,.,once,13,CNVRDLCTDTQYF,TGCAACGTTCGGGACCTCTGCACAGATACGCAGTATTTT
TRBJ2-7,TRBV6-2/TRBV6-3,TRBD2,.,13,CASSCGLATGQYF,TGTGCCAGCAGTTGCGGACTAGCAACCGGACAGTACTTC
TRBJ2-1,TRBV5-4,TRBD2,once,15,CVSSLVSGRANEQFF,TGTGTCAGCAGCTTGGTTAGCGGGAGGGCCAATGAGCAGTTCTTC
TRBJ2-2,TRBV5-1,.,many,15,CASSTRQTNTGELFF,TGCGCCAGCAGCACCAGGCAGACGAACACCGGGGAGCTGTTTTTT
TRBJ1-5,TRBV6-2/TRBV6-3,.,once,15,CANSYLGGEVQPQHF,TGTGCCAACAGTTACTTGGGTGGGGAGGTTCAGCCCCAGCATTTT
TRBJ1-1,TRBV6-6,TRBD1,.,13,CASSTGGTTVVFF,TGTGCCAGCAGCACAGGGGGGACTACTGTAGTCTTCTTT
TRBJ2-5,TRBV5-1,TRBD2,.,15,CASSLGSGGREIQYF,TGCGCCAGCAGCTTAGGTAGCGGGGGTCGAGAGATCCAGTACTTC
TRBJ2-1,TRBV29-1,.,.,16,CSVRTNGRGFLSEQFF,TGCAGCGTTAGGACTAACGGGAGAGGATTTCTGAGTGAGCAGTTCTTC
TRBJ2-7,TRBV11-2,.,few,12,CASSLSGLKQYF,TGTGCCAGTAGCTTGTCAGGCCTCAAGCAATACTTC
TRBJ2-3,TRBV29-1,.,.,13,CSVGQTQADTQYF,TGCAGCGTTGGCCAGACTCAGGCAGATACGCAGTATTTT
TRBJ2-7,TRBV6-6,.,few,12,CASSRTLGEQCF,TGTGCCAGCAGTCGTACCCTAGGCGAACAGTGCTTC
TRBJ1-5,TRBV11-3,.,once,15,CASSLVLGAAQPPHF,TGTGCCAGCAGCTTAGTTCTGGGGGCGGCTCAGCCCCCGCATTTT
TRBJ2-3,TRBV24-1,.,.,12,CATSWVTDTRYF,TGTGCCACCAGTTGGGTCACAGATACGCGGTATTTT
TRBJ2-7,TRBV18,.,many,12,CASSVDSVEQYF,TGTGCCAGCTCAGTCGATTCCGTCGAGCAGTACTTC
TRBJ2-1,TRBV5-4,TRBD2,few,15,CASGPGLADYNEQLF,TGTGCCAGCGGTCCCGGACTAGCGGACTACAATGAGCAGCTCTTC
TRBJ1-3,TRBV5-5,.,.,17,CASSAGTDLLPGNTIYF,TGTGCCAGCAGCGCCGGGACGGATCTCCTTCCTGGAAACACCATATATTTT
TRBJ1-1,TRBV5-4,.,.,13,CDSRIGLNTEASF,TGTGACAGCAGAATAGGGTTGAACACTGAAGCTTCCTTT
TRBJ2-5,TRBV24-1,TRBD2,.,13,CATREDAGETQYF,TGTGCCACCCGTGAGGATGCGGGAGAGACCCAGTATTTC
TRBJ2-1,TRBV7-3,TRBD1,.,15,CAGNLGTGGGDEQFF,TGTGCCGGCAACTTGGGGACAGGGGGCGGAGATGAGCAGTTCTTC
TRBJ2-6,TRBV28,.,.,17,CTSSRSLGGAAANVLTF,TGTACCAGCAGCCGTTCTTTGGGGGGCGCTGCGGCCAACGTCCTGACTTTC
TRBJ2-5,TRBV5-6,TRBD1,.,16,CGSSEGQGYNQETQYF,TGTGGCAGCAGCGAGGGACAGGGCTATAACCAAGAGACCCAGTACTTC
TRBJ1-5,TRBV29-1,.,.,13,CSVVGQINRPHHF,TGCAGCGTTGTCGGTCAGATCAATCGGCCCCATCATTTT
TRBJ2-5,TRBV29-1,.,.,12,CSVGVPGETQHF,TGCAGCGTTGGGGTTCCCGGTGAGACCCAGCACTTC
TRBJ2-3,TRBV14,TRBD1,.,15,CASSQMGQVTDTQYF,TGTGCCAGCAGCCAGATGGGACAGGTCACAGATACACAGTATTTT
TRBJ2-7,TRBV11-2,.,.,14,CTSNLGQGIYEQYF,TGTACCAGCAACTTAGGGCAGGGCATCTACGAGCAGTACTTC
TRBJ2-3,TRBV20-1,TRBD1,few,12,CSARGQGDTQYF,TGCAGTGCTAGGGGACAGGGGGATACGCAGTATTTT
TRBJ2-7,TRBV24-1,TRBD1,.,16,CATSDSGAGGAEEQYF,TGTGCCACCAGTGATTCCGGGGCAGGGGGCGCGGAGGAGCAGTACTTC
TRBJ2-7,TRBV4-2,TRBD1,.,15,CASSHWDRGGREQYF,TGTGCCAGCAGCCACTGGGACAGGGGAGGCCGCGAGCAGTACTTC
TRBJ2-4,TRBV10-3,.,.,15,CVISDNWKVRNIQYF,TGTGTCATCAGTGACAACTGGAAAGTCAGAAACATTCAGTACTTC
TRBJ2-7,TRBV12-3/TRBV12-4,.,many,17,CASSLEWWEGVRYEQYF,TGTGCCAGCAGTTTAGAATGGTGGGAGGGGGTAAGATACGAGCAGTACTTC
TRBJ2-7,TRBV6-6,TRBD2,.,13,CASSYQRDYEQYF,TGTGCCAGCAGTTATCAGCGGGACTACGAACAGTACTTC
TRBJ2-2,TRBV5-1,.,.,15,CANSTRQTNTGEMFF,TGCGCCAACAGCACCAGGCAGACGAACACCGGGGAGATGTTTTTT
TRBJ2-3,TRBV6-4,.,.,16,CASSDSTRGSTDTQYF,TGTGCCAGCAGTGATTCGACTAGGGGGAGCACAGATACGCAGTATTTT
TRBJ1-1,TRBV12-3/TRBV12-4,.,.,15,CVSCLVSGQGIEAFF,TGTGTCAGCTGTTTAGTCTCAGGCCAAGGAATTGAAGCTTTCTTT
TRBJ2-7,TRBV5-1,TRBD2,.,18,CASSLDCGSGRFLPEQYF,TGCGCCAGCAGCTTGGATTGTGGTAGCGGGAGATTCCTCCCTGAGCAGTACTTC
TRBJ2-4,TRBV4-3,.,.,13,CASSQEEGNIRYF,TGCGCCAGCAGCCAAGAGGAGGGCAATATTCGGTACTTC
TRBJ2-1,TRBV28,.,.,11,CASSPGKEQLF,TGTGCCAGCAGTCCTGGCAAGGAGCAACTCTTC
TRBJ2-1,TRBV6-2/TRBV6-3,.,few,15,CASRLPLRSYNEQFF,TGTGCCAGCAGGTTGCCTCTAAGGTCCTACAATGAGCAGTTCTTC
TRBJ2-1,TRBV6-2/TRBV6-3,.,medium-sized,11,CASTNGGEQFF,TGTGCCAGCACCAATGGAGGAGAGCAGTTCTTC
TRBJ2-5,TRBV5-5,TRBD2,.,17,CASSVSGMPPLSETQYF,TGTGCTAGCAGCGTTAGCGGGATGCCACCCCTTTCCGAGACCCAGTACTTC
TRBJ2-7,TRBV11-2,.,once,15,CACSSGRLYAREQYF,TGTGCCTGCAGCTCCGGACGGCTTTACGCACGCGAACAGTACTTC
TRBJ1-1,TRBV11-2,TRBD1,large,14,CASSPGQLNTEAFF,TGTGCCAGCAGCCCGGGACAGCTGAACACTGAAGCTTTCTTT